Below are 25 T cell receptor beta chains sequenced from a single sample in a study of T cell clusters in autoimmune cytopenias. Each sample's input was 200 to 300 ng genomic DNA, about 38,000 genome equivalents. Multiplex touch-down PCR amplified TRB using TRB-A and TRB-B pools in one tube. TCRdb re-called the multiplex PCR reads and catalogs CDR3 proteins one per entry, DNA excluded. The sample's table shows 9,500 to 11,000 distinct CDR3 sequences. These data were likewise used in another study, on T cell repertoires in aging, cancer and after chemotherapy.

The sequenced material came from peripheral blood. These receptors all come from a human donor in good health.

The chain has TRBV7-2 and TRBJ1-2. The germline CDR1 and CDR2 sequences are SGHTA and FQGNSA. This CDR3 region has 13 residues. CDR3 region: CASSLVSNYGYTF.

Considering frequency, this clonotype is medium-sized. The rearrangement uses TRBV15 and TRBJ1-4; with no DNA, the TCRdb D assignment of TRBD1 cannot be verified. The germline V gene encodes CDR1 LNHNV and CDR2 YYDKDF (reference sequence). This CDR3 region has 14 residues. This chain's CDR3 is CATSRGDRGEKLFF.

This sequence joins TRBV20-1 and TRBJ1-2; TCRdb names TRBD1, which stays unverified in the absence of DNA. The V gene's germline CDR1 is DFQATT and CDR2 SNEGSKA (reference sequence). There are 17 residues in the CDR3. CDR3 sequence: CSALSDPGQEPNYGYTF.

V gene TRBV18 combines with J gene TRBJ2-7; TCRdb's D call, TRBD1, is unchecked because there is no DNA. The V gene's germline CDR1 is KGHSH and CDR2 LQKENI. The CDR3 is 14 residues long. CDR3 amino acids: CASSPDGVSYEQYF.

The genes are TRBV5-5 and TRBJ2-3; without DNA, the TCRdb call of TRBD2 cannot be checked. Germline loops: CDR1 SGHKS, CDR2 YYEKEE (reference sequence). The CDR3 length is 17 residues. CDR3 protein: CASRLYGLAGGSDTQYF.

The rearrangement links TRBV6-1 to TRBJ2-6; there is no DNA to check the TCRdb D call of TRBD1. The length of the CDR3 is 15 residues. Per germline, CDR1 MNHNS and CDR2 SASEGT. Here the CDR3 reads CASSGTNSGANVLTF.

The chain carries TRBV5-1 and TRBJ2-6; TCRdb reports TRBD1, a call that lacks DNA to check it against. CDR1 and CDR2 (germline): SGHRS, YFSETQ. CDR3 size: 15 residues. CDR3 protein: CASRTTGSGANVLTF.

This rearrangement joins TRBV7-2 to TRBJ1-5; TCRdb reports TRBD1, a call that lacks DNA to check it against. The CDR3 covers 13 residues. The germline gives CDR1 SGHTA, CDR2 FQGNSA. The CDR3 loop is CASRQGGTQPQHF.

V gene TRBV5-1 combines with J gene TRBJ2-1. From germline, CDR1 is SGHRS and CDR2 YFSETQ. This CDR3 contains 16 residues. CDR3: CASSLNTGSSYNEQFF. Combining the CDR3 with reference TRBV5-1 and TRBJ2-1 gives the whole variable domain KAGVTQTPRYLIKTRGQQVTLSCSPISGHRSVSWYQQTPGQGLQFLFEYFSETQRNKGNFPGRFSGRQFSNSRSEMNVSTLELGDSALYLCASSLNTGSSYNEQFFGPGTRLTVL.

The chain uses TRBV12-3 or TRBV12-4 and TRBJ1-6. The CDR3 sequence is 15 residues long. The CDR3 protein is CASRGLRSYNSPLHF.

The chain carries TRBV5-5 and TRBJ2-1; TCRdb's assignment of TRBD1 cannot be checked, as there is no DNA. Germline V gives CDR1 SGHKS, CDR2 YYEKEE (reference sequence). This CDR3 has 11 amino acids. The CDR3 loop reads CASSLHRGKFF.

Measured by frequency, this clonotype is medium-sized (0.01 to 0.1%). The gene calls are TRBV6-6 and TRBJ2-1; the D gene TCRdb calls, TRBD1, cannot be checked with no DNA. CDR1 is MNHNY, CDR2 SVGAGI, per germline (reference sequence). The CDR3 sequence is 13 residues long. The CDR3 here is CASSDRGENEQFF.

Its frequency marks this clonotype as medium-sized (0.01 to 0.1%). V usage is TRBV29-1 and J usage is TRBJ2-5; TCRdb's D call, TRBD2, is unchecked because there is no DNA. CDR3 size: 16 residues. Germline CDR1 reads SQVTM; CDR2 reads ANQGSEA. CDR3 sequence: CSVVGLAGPYQETQYF.

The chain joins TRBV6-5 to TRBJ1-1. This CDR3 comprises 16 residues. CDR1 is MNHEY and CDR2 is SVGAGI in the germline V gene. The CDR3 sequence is CASSTLGLWGNTEAFF.

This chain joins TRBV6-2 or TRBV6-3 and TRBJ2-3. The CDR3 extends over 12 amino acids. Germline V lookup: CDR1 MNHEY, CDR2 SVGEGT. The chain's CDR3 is CASNPGTDTQYF.

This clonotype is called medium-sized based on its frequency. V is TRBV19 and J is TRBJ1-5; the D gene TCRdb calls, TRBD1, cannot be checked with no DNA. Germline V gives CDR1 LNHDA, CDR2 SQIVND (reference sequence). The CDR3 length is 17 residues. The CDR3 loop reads CASSRAGQAYSNQPQHF.

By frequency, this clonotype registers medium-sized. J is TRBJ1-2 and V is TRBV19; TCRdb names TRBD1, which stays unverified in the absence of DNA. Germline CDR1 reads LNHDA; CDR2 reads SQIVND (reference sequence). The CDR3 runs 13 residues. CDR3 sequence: CASSMTGLYGYTF.

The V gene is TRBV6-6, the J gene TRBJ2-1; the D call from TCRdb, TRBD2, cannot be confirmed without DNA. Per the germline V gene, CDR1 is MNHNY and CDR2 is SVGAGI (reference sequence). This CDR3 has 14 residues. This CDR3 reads CATSRGALYNEQFF.

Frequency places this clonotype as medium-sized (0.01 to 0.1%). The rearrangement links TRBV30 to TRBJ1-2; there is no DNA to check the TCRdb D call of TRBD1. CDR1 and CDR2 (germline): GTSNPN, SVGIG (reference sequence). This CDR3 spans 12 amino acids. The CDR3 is CAWSSGAYGYTF.

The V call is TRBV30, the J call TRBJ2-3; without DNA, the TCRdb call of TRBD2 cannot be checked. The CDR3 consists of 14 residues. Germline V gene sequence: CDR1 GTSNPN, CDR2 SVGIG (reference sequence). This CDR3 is CAWKFGGVTDTQYF.

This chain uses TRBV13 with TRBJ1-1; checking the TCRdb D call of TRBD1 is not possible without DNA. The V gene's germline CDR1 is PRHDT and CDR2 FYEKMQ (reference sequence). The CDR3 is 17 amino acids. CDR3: CASPPDPGQGLGTEAFF.

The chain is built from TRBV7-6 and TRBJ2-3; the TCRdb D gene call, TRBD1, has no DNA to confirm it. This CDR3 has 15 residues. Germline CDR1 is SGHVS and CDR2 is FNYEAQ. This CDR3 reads CASSLGWTPTDTQYF.

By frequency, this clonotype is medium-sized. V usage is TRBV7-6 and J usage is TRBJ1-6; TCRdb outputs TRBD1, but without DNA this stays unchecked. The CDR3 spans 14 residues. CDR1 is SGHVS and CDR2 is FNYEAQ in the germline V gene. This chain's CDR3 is CASSQGQGGSPLHF.

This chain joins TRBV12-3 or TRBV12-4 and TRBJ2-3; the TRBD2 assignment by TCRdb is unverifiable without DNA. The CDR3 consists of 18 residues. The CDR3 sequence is CASSQIDLAGESTDTQYF.

CDR3 amino acids: CASSYVAGMAPLHF. J is TRBJ1-6 and V is TRBV6-2 or TRBV6-3. Germline CDR1 reads MNHEY; CDR2 reads SVGEGT. The CDR3 covers 14 residues.